This T cell receptor beta chain was observed in a study of CD8+CD57+ T cells in acquired aplastic anemia. With 5 bases removed from V and 2 bases from J, the gap between germline ends came to 7 bases. The CDR3 is 14 amino acids. The germline V gene has CDR1 MNHEY and CDR2 SMNVEV (reference sequence). This clonotype showed up many times. Researchers used genomic DNA as the template to profile TCR beta VDJ and CDR3. MiXCR was run by TCRdb on the reads, yielding one entry per CDR3 protein. The sample lists 150,000 to 200,000 distinct CDR3 sequences; 55% to 70% were seen once. Input material: sorted CD4+, CD8+, or CD8+CD57+ T cells (not recorded which) from PBMCs. The chain links TRBV27 to TRBJ2-6; D is uncertain. The receptor comes from a human donor with severe aplastic anemia or a healthy control (not recorded which). CDR3 loop: CASSERTGANVLTF. In DNA form, the CDR3 reads TGTGCCAGCAGTGAGAGGACTGGGGCCAACGTCCTGACTTTC.